The TCR beta chain described here comes from a study of blood T cells in healthy people across ages. V was shortened by 4 bases and J by 2 bases, with 27 bases between the two germline ends. This CDR3 is 19 amino acids long. CDR1 SEHNR and CDR2 FQNEAQ come from the germline V gene (reference sequence). This clonotype has more than one count but fewer than ten. PCR was performed a second time for about 7 to 12 cycles using a sample-barcoded 5' primer and a J-beta primer mix. One entry per CDR3 protein, called by TCRdb with MiXCR from the 5' RACE reads. Of about 1.8 million distinct CDR3 sequences in the sample, just under 50% are singletons; the top ten hold over 2%.

Material: blood. This receptor was obtained from a woman in her thirties or forties in good health. The J gene is TRBJ2-7, the V gene TRBV7-9, with D tentatively TRBD2 (6 bases). This chain's CDR3 is CASSSGGLLTSRRTYEQYF. CDR3 DNA sequence: TGTGCCAGCAGCTCCGGGGGACTCCTGACTAGTCGCAGAACCTACGAGCAGTACTTC.